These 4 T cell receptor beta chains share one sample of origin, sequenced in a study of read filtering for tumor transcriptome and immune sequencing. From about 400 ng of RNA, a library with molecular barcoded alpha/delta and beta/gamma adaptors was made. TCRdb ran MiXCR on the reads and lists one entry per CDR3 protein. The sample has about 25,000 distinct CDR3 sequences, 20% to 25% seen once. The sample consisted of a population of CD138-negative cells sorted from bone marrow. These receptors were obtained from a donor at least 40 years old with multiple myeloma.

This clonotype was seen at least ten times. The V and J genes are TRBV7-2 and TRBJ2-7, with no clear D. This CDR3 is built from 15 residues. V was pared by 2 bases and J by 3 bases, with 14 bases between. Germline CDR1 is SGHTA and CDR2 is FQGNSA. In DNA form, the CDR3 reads TGTGCCAGCAGCTTACGACCGATGAAGGACTACGAGCAGTACTTC. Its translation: CASSLRPMKDYEQYF.

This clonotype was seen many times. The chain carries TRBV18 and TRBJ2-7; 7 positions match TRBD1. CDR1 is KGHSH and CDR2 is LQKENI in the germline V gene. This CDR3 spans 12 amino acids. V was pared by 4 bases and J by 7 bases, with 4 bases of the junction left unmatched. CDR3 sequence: CASSRQGGEQYF. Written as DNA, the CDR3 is TGTGCCAGCTCACGACAGGGCGGAGAGCAGTACTTC.

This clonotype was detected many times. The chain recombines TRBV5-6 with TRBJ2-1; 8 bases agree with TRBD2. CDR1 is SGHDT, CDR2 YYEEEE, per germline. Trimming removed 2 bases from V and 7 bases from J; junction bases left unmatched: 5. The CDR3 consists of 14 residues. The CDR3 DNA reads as TGTGCCAGCAGCTTCGGGGGGGCCGTAAATGAGCAGTTCTTC. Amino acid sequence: CASSFGGAVNEQFF.

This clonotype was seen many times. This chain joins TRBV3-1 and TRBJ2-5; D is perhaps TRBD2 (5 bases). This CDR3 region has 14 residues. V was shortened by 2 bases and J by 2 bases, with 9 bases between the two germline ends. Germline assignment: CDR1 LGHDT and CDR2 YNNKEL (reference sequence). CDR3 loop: CASSQTRWQETQYF. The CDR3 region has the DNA TGTGCCAGCAGCCAAACTAGGTGGCAAGAGACCCAGTACTTC.